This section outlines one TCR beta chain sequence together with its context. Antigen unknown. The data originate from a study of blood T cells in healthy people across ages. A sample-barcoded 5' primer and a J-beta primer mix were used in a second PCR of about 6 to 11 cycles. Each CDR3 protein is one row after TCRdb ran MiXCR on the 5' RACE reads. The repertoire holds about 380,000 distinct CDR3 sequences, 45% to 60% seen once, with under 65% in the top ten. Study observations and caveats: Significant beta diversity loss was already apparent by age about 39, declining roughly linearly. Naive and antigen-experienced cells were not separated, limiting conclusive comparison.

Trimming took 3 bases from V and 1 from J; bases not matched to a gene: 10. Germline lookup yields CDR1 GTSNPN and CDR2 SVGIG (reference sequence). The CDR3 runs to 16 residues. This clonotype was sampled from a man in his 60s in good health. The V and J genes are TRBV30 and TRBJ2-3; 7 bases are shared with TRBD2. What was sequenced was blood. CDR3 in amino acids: CAWRRAGGGRTDTQYF. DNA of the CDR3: TGTGCCTGGAGAAGAGCCGGGGGAGGGCGCACAGATACGCAGTATTTT.